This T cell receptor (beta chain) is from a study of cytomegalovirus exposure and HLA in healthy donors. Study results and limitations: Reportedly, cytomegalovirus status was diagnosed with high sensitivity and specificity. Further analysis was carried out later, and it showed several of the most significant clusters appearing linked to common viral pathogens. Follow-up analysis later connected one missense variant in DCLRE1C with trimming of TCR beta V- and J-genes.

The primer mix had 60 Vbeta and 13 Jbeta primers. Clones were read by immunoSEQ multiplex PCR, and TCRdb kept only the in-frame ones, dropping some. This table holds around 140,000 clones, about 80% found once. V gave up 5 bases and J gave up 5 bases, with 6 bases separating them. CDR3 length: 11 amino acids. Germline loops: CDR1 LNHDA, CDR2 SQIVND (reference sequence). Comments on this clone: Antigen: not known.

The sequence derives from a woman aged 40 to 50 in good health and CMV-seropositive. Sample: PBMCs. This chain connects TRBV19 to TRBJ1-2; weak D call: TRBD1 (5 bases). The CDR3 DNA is TGTGCCAGTAGTGCAGGGTATGGCTACACCTTC. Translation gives CASSAGYGYTF.